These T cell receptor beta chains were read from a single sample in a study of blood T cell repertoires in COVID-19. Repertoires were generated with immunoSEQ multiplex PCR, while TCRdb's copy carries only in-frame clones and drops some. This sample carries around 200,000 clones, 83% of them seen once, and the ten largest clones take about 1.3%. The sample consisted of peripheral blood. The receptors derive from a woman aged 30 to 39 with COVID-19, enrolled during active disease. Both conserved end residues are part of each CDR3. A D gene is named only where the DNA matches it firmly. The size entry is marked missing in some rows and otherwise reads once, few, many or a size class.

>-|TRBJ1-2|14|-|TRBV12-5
CASGLRPGNYGYTF
TGTGCTAGTGGTTTACGTCCCGGGAACTATGGCTACACCTTC
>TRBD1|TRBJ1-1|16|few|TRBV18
CASSPSTGGVNTEAFF
TGTGCCAGCTCACCATCCACAGGGGGCGTGAACACTGAAGCTTTCTTT
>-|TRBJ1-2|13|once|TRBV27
CASSLNSYYGYTF
TGTGCCAGCAGTTTAAACAGCTACTATGGCTACACCTTC
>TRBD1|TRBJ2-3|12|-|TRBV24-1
CATSVPGGGEYF
TGTGCCACCAGTGTCCCAGGGGGCGGGGAATATTTT
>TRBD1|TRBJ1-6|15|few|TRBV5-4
CASSLGQGTNSPLHF
TGTGCCAGCAGCCTAGGACAGGGAACGAATTCACCCCTCCACTTT
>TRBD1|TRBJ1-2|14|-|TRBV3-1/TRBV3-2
CASSHRQGGYGYTF
TGTGCCAGCAGCCATCGACAGGGTGGGTATGGCTACACCTTC
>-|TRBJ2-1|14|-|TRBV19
CASSIVQVTNEQFF
TGTGCCAGTAGTATCGTCCAGGTCACCAATGAGCAGTTCTTC
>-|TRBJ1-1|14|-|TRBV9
CASSVDLSTPEAFF
TGTGCCAGCAGCGTAGATTTGTCTACTCCTGAAGCTTTCTTT
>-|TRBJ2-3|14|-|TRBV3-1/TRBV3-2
CASSLEGAKLTQYF
TGTGCCAGCAGCCTCGAGGGAGCGAAATTGACGCAGTATTTT
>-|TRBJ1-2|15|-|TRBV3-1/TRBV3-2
CASSSQPGDNYGYTF
TGTGCCAGCAGCAGCCAACCAGGGGACAACTATGGCTACACCTTC
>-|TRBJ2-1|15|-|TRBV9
CASSVGASVTNEQFF
TGTGCCAGCAGCGTAGGGGCTAGCGTAACGAATGAGCAGTTCTTC
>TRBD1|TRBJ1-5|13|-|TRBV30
CAWSGQGNQPQHF
TGTGCCTGGAGTGGACAGGGAAATCAGCCCCAGCATTTT